This T cell receptor (beta chain) is from a study of blood T cell repertoires in COVID-19. Study-level information: Researchers got acute and convalescent COVID-19 samples from the United States, Italy and Spain. PBMCs, B-cell-depleted T cells, or T cells provided the cDNA or gDNA that made up the material.

A note on this clone: Other DNA sequences from this sample encode an identical CDR3 as well.

In the original processing: Quantification of nucleated cells was approximated via reference gene primer amplification. The method was immunoSEQ multiplex PCR; TCRdb's version includes in-frame clones alone and lacks a portion of them. V and J calls and clone size follow that table, whereas D and trimming were derived from the DNA. Here the sample spans roughly 200,000 clones, 80% to 85% being singletons. V lost 3 bases, J lost 5 bases, and 10 bases lay in between. The CDR3 runs 13 residues. Germline V CDR1 and CDR2: SNHLY, FYNNEI. This TCR derives from an elderly woman with active or convalescent COVID-19. The V call is TRBV2, the J call TRBJ1-2; D is uncertain. The sequencing input was peripheral blood. The CDR3 loop reads CASSESRGYGYTF. The CDR3, as DNA: TGTGCCAGCAGTGAGTCGCGCGGATATGGCTACACCTTC.